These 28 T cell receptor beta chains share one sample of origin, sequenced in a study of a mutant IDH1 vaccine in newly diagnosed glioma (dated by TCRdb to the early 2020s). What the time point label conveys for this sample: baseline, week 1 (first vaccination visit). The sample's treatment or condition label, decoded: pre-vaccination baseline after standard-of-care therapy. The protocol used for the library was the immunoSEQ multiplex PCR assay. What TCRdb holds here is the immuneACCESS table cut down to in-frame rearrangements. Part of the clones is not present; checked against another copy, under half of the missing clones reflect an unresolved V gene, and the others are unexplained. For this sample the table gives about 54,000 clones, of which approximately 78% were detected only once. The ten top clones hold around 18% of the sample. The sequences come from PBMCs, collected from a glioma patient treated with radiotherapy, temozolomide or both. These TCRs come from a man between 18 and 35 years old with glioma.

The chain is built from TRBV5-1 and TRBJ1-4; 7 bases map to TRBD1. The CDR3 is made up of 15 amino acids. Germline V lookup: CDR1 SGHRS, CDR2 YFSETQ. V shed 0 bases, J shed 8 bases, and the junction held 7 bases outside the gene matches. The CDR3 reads CASSLDVGGGEKLFF. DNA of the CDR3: TGCGCCAGCAGCTTGGATGTAGGGGGCGGAGAAAAACTGTTTTTT. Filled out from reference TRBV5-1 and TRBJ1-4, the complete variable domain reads KAGVTQTPRYLIKTRGQQVTLSCSPISGHRSVSWYQQTPGQGLQFLFEYFSETQRNKGNFPGRFSGRQFSNSRSEMNVSTLELGDSALYLCASSLDVGGGEKLFFGSGTQLSVL.

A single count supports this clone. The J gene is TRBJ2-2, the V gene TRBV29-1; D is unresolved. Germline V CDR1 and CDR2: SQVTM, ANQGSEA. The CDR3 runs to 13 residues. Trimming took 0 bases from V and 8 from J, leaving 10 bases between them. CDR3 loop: CSVEDFLKGELFF. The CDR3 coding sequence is TGCAGCGTTGAAGACTTCCTCAAAGGGGAGCTGTTTTTT.

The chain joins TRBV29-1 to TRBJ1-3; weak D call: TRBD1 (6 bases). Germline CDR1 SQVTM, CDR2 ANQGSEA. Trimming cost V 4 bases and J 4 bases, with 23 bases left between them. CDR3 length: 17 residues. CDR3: CSVAGVLQDRSGNTIYF. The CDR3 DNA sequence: TGCAGCGTTGCAGGGGTGTTACAGGATCGTTCGGGAAACACCATATATTTT.

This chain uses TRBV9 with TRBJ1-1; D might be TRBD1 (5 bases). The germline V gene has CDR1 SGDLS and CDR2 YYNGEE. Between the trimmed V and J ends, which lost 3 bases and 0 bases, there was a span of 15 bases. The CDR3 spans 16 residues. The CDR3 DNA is TGTGCCAGCAGCGGGGGGGACTTGAGACTGAACACTGAAGCTTTCTTT. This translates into CASSGGDLRLNTEAFF.

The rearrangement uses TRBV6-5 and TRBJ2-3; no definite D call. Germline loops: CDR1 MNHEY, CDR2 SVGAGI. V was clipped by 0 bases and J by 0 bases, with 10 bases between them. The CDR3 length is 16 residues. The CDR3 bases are TGTGCCAGCAGTTACTCGACCGGCACTAGCACAGATACGCAGTATTTT. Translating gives CASSYSTGTSTDTQYF.

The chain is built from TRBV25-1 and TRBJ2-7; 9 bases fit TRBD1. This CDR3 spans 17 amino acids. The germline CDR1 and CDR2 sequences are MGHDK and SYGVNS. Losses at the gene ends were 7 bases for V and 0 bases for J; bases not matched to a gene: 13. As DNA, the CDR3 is TGTGCCAGCATCCCTCGAATCCGGGACAGGGACTCCTACGAGCAGTACTTC. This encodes CASIPRIRDRDSYEQYF.

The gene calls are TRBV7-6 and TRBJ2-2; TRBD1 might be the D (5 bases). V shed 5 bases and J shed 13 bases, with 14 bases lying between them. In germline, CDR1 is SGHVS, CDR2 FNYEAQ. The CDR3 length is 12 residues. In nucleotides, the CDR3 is TGTGCCAGCAGCCTAGGGGCAGCCTGGCTGTTTTTT. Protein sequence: CASSLGAAWLFF.

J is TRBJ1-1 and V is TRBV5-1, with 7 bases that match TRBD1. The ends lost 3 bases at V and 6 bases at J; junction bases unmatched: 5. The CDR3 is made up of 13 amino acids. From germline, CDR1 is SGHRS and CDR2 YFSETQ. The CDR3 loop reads CASSSPGGSEAFF. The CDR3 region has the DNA TGCGCCAGCAGCTCCCCAGGGGGTTCTGAAGCTTTCTTT. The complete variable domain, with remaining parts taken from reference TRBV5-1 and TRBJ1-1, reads KAGVTQTPRYLIKTRGQQVTLSCSPISGHRSVSWYQQTPGQGLQFLFEYFSETQRNKGNFPGRFSGRQFSNSRSEMNVSTLELGDSALYLCASSSPGGSEAFFGQGTRLTVV.

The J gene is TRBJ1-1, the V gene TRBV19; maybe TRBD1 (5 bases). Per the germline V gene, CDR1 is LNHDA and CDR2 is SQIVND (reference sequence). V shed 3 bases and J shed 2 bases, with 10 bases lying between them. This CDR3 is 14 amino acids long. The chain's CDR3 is CASSIPRVNTEAFF. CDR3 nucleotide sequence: TGTGCCAGTAGTATCCCCAGGGTAAACACTGAAGCTTTCTTT.

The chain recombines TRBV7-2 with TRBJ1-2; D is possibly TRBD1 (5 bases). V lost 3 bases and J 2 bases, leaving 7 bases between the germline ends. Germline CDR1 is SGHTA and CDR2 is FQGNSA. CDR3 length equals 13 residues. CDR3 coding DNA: TGTGCCAGCAGCTTGGCAGGGAACTATGGCTACACCTTC. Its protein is CASSLAGNYGYTF. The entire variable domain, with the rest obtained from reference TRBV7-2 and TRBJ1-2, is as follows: GAGVSQSPSNKVTEKGKDVELRCDPISGHTALYWYRQSLGQGLEFLIYFQGNSAPDKSGLPSDRFSAERTGGSVSTLTIQRTQQEDSAVYLCASSLAGNYGYTFGSGTRLTVV.

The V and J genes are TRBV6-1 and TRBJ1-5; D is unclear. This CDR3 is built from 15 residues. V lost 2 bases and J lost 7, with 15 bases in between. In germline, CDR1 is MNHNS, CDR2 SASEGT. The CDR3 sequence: CASSELRAPAQPQHF. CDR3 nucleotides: TGTGCCAGCAGTGAACTACGGGCACCGGCGCAGCCCCAGCATTTT.

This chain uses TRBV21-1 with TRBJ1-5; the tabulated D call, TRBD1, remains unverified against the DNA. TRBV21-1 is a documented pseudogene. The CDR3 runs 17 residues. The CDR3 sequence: CASSKKIGGDRGQPQHF. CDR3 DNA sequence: TGTGCCAGCAGCAAAAAAATAGGCGGAGACAGGGGCCAGCCCCAGCATTTT.

CDR3 region: CASSQGRHISGANVLTF. The CDR3 coding sequence is TGTGCCAGCAGCCAGGGTCGACATATCTCTGGGGCCAACGTCCTGACTTTC. The chain combines TRBV4-2 with TRBJ2-6; D not certain. Germline V gene lookup returns CDR1 LGHNA and CDR2 YNFKEQ. V shed 3 bases and J shed 0 bases, with 12 bases lying between them. The length of the CDR3 is 17 residues.

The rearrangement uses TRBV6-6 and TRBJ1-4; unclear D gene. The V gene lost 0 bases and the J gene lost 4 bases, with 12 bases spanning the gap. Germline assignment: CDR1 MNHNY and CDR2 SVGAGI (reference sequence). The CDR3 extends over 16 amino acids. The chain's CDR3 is CASSYSKRVFNEKLFF. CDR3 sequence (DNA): TGTGCCAGCAGTTACTCGAAACGGGTCTTTAATGAAAAACTGTTTTTT.

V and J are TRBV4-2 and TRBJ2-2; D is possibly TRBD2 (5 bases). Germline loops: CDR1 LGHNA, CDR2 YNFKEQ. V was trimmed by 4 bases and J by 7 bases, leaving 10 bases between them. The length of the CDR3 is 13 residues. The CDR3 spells CASSPGDVGELFF. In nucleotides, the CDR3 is TGTGCCAGCAGCCCCGGGGATGTCGGGGAGCTGTTTTTT.

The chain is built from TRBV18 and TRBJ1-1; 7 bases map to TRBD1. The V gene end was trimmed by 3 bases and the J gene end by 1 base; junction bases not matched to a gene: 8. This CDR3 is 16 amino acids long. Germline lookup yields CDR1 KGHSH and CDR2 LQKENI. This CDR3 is CASSPNLQGTNTEAFF. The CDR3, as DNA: TGTGCCAGCTCACCTAACCTACAGGGGACGAACACTGAAGCTTTCTTT. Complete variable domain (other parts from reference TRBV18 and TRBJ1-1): NAGVMQNPRHLVRRRGQEARLRCSPMKGHSHVYWYRQLPEEGLKFMVYLQKENIIDESGMPKERFSAEFPKEGPSILRIQQVVRGDSAAYFCASSPNLQGTNTEAFFGQGTRLTVV.

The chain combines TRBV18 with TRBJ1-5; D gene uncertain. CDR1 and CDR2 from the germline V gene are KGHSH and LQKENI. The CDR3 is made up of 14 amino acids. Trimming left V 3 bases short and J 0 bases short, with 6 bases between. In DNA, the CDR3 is TGTGCCAGCTCACCCCAGGATAGCAATCAGCCCCAGCATTTT. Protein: CASSPQDSNQPQHF.

The CDR3 is CASSLGFAGARGYTF. The CDR3 DNA follows: TGTGCCAGCAGTTTGGGTTTTGCGGGGGCGCGGGGCTACACCTTC. The chain uses TRBV13 and TRBJ1-2; TRBD1 might be the D (6 bases). Germline V gene lookup returns CDR1 PRHDT and CDR2 FYEKMQ (reference sequence). The V and J ends lost 6 bases and 8 bases respectively, with 22 bases between them. The CDR3 totals 15 residues. Full variable domain (rest looked up from reference TRBV13 and TRBJ1-2): AAGVIQSPRHLIKEKRETATLKCYPIPRHDTVYWYQQGPGQDPQFLISFYEKMQSDKGSIPDRFSAQQFSDYHSELNMSSLELGDSALYFCASSLGFAGARGYTFGSGTRLTVV.

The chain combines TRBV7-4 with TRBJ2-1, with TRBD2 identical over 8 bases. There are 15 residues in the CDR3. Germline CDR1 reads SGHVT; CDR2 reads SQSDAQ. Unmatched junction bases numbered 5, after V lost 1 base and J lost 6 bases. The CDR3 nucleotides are TGTGCCAGCAGCTTAGAGGGGACTAGGGCCAATGAGCAGTTCTTC. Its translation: CASSLEGTRANEQFF.

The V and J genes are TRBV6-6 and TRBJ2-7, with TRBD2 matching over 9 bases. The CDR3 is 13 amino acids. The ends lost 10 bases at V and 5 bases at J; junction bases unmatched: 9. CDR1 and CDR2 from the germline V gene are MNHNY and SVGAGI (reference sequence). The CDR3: CATSLAGENEQYF. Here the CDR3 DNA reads TGTGCCACGTCTTTAGCGGGAGAAAACGAGCAGTACTTC.

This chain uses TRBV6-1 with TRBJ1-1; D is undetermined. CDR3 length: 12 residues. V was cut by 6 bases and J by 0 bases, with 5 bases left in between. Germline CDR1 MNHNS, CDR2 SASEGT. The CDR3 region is CASRKLNTEAFF. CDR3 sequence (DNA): TGTGCCAGCAGGAAGCTGAACACTGAAGCTTTCTTT.

The CDR3 bases are TGTGCCAGCAGCTTGTTCCGAGGATCCTACGAGCAGTACTTC. The encoded protein is CASSLFRGSYEQYF. The rearrangement joins TRBV5-8 to TRBJ2-7, with D hard to call. CDR3 length: 14 residues. Trimming removed 1 base at V and 1 base at J, with 9 bases between. Looked up from germline, CDR1 is SGHTS and CDR2 is YDEGEE.

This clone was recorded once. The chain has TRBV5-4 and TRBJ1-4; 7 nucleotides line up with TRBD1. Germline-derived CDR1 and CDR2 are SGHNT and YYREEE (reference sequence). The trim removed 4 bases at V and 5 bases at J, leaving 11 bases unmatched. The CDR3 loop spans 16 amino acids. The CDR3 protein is CASSLTLAGGNEKLFF. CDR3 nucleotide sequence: TGTGCCAGCAGCCTGACCCTGGCAGGGGGAAATGAAAAACTGTTTTTT. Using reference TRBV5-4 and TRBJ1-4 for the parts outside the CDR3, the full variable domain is ETGVTQSPTHLIKTRGQQVTLRCSSQSGHNTVSWYQQALGQGPQFIFQYYREEENGRGNFPPRFSGLQFPNYSSELNVNALELDDSALYLCASSLTLAGGNEKLFFGSGTQLSVL.

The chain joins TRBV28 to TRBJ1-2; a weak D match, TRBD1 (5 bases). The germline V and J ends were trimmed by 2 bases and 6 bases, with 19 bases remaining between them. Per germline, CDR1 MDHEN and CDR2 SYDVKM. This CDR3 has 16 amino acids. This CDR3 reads CASSLTRDGGQDGYTF. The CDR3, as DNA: TGTGCCAGCAGTTTAACAAGGGACGGAGGACAAGATGGCTACACCTTC.

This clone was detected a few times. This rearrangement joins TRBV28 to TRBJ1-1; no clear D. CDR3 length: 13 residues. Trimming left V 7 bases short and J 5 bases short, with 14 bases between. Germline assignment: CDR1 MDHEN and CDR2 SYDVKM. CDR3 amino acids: CASNPSGRTEAFF. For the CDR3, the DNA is TGTGCCAGCAACCCCTCGGGTCGGACTGAAGCTTTCTTT.

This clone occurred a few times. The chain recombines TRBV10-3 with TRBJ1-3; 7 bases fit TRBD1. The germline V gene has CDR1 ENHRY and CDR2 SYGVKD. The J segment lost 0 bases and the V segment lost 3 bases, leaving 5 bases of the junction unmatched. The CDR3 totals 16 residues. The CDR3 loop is CAISDGRGTSGNTIYF. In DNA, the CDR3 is TGTGCCATCAGTGATGGCAGGGGGACCTCTGGAAACACCATATATTTT.

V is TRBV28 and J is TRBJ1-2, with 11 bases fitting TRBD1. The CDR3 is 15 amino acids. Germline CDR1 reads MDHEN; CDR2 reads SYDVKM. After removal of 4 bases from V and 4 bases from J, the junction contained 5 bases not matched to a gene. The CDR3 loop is CASSSGDRGFYGYTF. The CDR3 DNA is TGTGCCAGCAGTTCCGGGGACAGGGGGTTCTATGGCTACACCTTC.

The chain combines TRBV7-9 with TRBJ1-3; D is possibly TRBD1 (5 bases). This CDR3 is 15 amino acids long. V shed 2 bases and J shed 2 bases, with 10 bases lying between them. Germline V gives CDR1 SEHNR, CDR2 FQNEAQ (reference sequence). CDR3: CASSLTRAPGNTIYF. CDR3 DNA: TGTGCCAGCAGCTTAACCAGGGCCCCTGGAAACACCATATATTTT. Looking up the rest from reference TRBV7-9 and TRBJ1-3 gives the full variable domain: DTGVSQNPRHKITKRGQNVTFRCDPISEHNRLYWYRQTLGQGPEFLTYFQNEAQLEKSRLLSDRFSAERPKGSFSTLEIQRTEQGDSAMYLCASSLTRAPGNTIYFGEGSWLTVV.